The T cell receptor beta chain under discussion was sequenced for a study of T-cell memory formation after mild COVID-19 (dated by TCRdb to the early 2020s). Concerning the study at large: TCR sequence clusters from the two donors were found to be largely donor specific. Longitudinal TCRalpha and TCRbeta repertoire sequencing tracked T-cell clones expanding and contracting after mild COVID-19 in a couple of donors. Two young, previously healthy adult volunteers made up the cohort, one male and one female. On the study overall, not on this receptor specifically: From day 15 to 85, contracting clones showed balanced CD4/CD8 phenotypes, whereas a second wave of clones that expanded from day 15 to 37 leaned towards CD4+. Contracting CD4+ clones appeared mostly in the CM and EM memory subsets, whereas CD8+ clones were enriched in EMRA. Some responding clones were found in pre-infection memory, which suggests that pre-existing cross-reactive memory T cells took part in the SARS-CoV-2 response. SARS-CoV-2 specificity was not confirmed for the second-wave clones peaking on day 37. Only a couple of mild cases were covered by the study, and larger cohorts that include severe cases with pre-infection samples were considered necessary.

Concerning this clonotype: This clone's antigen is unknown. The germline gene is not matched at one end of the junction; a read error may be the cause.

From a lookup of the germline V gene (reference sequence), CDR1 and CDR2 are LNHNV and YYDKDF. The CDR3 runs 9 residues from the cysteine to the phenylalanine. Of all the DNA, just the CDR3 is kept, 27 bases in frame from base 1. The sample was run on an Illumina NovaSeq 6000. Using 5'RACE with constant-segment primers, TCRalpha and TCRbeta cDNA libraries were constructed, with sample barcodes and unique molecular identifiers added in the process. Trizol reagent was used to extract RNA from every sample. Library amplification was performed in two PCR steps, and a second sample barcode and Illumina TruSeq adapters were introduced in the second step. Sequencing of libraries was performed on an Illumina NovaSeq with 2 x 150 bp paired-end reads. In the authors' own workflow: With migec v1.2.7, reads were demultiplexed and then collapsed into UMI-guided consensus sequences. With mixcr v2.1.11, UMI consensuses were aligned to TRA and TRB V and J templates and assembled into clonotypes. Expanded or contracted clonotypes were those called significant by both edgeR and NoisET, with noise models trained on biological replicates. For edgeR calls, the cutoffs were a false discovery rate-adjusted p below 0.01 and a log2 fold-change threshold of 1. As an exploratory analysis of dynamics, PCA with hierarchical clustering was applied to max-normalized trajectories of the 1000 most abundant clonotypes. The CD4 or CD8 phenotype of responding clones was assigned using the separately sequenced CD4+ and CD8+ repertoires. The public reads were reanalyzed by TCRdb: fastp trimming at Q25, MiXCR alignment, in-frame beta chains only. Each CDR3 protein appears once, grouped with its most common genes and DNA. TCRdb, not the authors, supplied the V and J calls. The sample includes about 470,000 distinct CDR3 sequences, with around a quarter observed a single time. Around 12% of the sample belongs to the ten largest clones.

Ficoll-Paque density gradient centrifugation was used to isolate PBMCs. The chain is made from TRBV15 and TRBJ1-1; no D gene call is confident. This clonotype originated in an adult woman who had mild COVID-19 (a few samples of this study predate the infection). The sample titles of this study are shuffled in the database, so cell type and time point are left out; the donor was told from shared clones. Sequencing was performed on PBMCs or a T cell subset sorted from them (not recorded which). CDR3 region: CATSSPFLF. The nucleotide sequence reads TGTGCCACCAGCAGCCCTTTCCTCTTT.